The 14 T cell receptor beta chains reported below all come from one sample, sequenced in a study of T cells after posttransplantation cyclophosphamide. Method: immunoSEQ multiplex PCR; TCRdb's copy keeps in-frame clones and lacks some. The data show about 11,000 clones, about 85% seen once. Busulfan-fludarabine conditioning, marrow transplant, and cyclophosphamide on days +3 and +4 were administered. The sequences come from PBMCs, collected 1755 days after allogeneic stem cell transplant with posttransplant cyclophosphamide. These receptors were obtained from a female patient in her forties or fifties who received an allogeneic stem cell transplant from a related donor, was CMV-positive, and had no GVHD. Among the T cells, some may be from the graft donor.

The chain has TRBV11-2 and TRBJ1-4; no firm D call. V was clipped by 1 base and J by 7 bases, with 4 bases between them. The germline V gene has CDR1 SGHAT and CDR2 FQNNGV. The CDR3 runs 12 residues. CDR3 loop: CASSLAGEKLFF. Here the CDR3 DNA reads TGTGCCAGCAGCTTAGCCGGTGAAAAACTGTTTTTT.

This clone showed up just once. The chain is built from TRBV10-2 and TRBJ2-1, with TRBD2 matching 11 bases. This CDR3 comprises 16 residues. CDR1 and CDR2 from the germline V gene are WSHSY and SAAADI. Germline trimming cut 0 bases from V and 7 bases from J; bases unmatched to any gene: 5. CDR3 loop: CASSESQTSGRNEQFF. The CDR3 bases are TGCGCCAGCAGTGAGTCGCAAACTAGCGGGAGAAATGAGCAGTTCTTC.

This chain uses TRBV5-1 with TRBJ1-2; D gene unclear. With 0 bases removed from V and 8 bases from J, the gap between germline ends came to 8 bases. Germline-derived CDR1 and CDR2 are SGHRS and YFSETQ. The CDR3 loop spans 12 amino acids. The CDR3, as DNA: TGCGCCAGCAGCTTGGATGCGTCGGGCTACACCTTC. Translation gives CASSLDASGYTF.

This sequence joins TRBV11-2 and TRBJ2-2; D unclear. V was pared by 0 bases and J by 6 bases, with 11 bases between. The CDR3 is 15 amino acids. The germline V gene has CDR1 SGHAT and CDR2 FQNNGV. CDR3 coding DNA: TGTGCCAGCAGCTTAGATCCTAGGCAGTCCGGGGAGCTGTTTTTT. This translates into CASSLDPRQSGELFF. Full variable domain (outside the CDR3, taken from reference TRBV11-2 and TRBJ2-2): EAGVAQSPRYKIIEKRQSVAFWCNPISGHATLYWYQQILGQGPKLLIQFQNNGVVDDSQLPKDRFSAERLKGVDSTLKIQPAKLEDSAVYLCASSLDPRQSGELFFGEGSRLTVL.

The rearrangement joins TRBV25-1 to TRBJ2-7, with 7 bases fitting TRBD1. This CDR3 is built from 15 residues. CDR1 MGHDK and CDR2 SYGVNS come from the germline V gene. Losses at the gene ends were 1 base for V and 5 bases for J; bases not matched to a gene: 8. CDR3 nucleotide sequence: TGTGCCAGCAGTGAATTCCCGGGACAGTCAAACGAGCAGTACTTC. It translates to CASSEFPGQSNEQYF.

The CDR3 region is CASSPGQGASNQPQHF. The CDR3 DNA sequence: TGTGCCAGCTCACCGGGTCAGGGTGCTAGCAATCAGCCCCAGCATTTT. The chain employs TRBV18 and TRBJ1-5, with a possible D match to TRBD1 (5 bases). The CDR3 contains 16 residues. Between the trimmed V and J ends, which lost 3 bases and 0 bases, there was a span of 12 bases. Per germline, CDR1 KGHSH and CDR2 LQKENI.

J is TRBJ2-5 and V is TRBV7-7, with a possible D match to TRBD1 (5 bases). The germline V gene encodes CDR1 SSHAT and CDR2 FNYEAQ (reference sequence). With 4 bases removed from V and 1 base from J, the gap between germline ends came to 16 bases. The CDR3 sequence is 16 residues long. The CDR3 reads CASSSRPGHLQETQYF. CDR3 nucleotide sequence: TGTGCCAGCAGCTCGCGACCCGGACACCTCCAAGAGACCCAGTACTTC.

This clone is labeled medium-sized. The V gene is TRBV7-3, the J gene TRBJ2-2; TRBD1 aligns across 7 bases. Losses at the gene ends were 3 bases for V and 5 bases for J; bases not matched to a gene: 3. The CDR3 totals 14 residues. Germline V gene lookup returns CDR1 SGHTA and CDR2 FQGTGA. Here the CDR3 DNA reads TGTGCCAGCAGCTTTGACAGGGTGACCGGGGAGCTGTTTTTT. Translation: CASSFDRVTGELFF.

This chain connects TRBV6-5 to TRBJ2-1, with TRBD2 as a possible D gene (5 bases). Germline-derived CDR1 and CDR2 are MNHEY and SVGAGI. With 4 bases removed from V and 12 bases from J, the gap between germline ends came to 19 bases. The CDR3 runs 14 residues. The CDR3 DNA is TGTGCCAGCAGTTTATCAGAGGGTCCGTTCATGCAGTTCTTC. The encoded protein is CASSLSEGPFMQFF.

V is TRBV29-1 and J is TRBJ1-2; tentative D call: TRBD1 (6 bases). The V gene lost 2 bases and the J gene lost 1 base, with 8 bases spanning the gap. The CDR3 is made up of 13 amino acids. Germline CDR1 reads SQVTM; CDR2 reads ANQGSEA. The CDR3 bases are TGCAGCGTTGAAACAGGGAGTAACTATGGCTACACCTTC. Its translation is CSVETGSNYGYTF.

The chain joins TRBV7-2 to TRBJ1-2; D gene uncertain. Trimming removed 2 bases from V and 10 bases from J, with 14 bases in between. Per the germline V gene, CDR1 is SGHTA and CDR2 is FQGNSA. This CDR3 is built from 13 residues. This CDR3 is CASSLSNPTLYTF. In nucleotides, the CDR3 is TGTGCCAGCAGCTTAAGCAACCCCACCCTCTACACCTTC.

The chain employs TRBV5-8 and TRBJ2-3, with 10 bases matching TRBD2. CDR1 SGHTS and CDR2 YDEGEE come from the germline V gene. Losses at the gene ends were 5 bases for V and 4 bases for J; bases not matched to a gene: 13. This CDR3 region has 17 residues. As DNA, the CDR3 is TGTGCCAGCAGAACTGTGGTGCTAGCGGGAGTTTCAGATACGCAGTATTTT. The encoded protein is CASRTVVLAGVSDTQYF.

The chain uses TRBV7-2 and TRBJ2-7; TRBD1 might be the D (6 bases). The length of the CDR3 is 14 residues. Germline-derived CDR1 and CDR2 are SGHTA and FQGNSA. The V gene lost 5 bases and the J gene lost 6 bases, with 17 bases spanning the gap. The CDR3 DNA reads as TGTGCCAGCAGCCGGGACATGGGCCTTGGCGAGCAGTACTTC. Translated, it gives CASSRDMGLGEQYF.

The CDR3 region has the DNA TGTGCCAGCAGTTACTCGGGACAAAGCACAGATACGCAGTATTTT. Its translation is CASSYSGQSTDTQYF. The rearrangement joins TRBV6-5 to TRBJ2-3, with a possible D match to TRBD1 (6 bases). V lost 0 bases to trimming and J lost 0 bases, with 7 bases between them. The CDR3 is 15 amino acids. Germline V gives CDR1 MNHEY, CDR2 SVGAGI.